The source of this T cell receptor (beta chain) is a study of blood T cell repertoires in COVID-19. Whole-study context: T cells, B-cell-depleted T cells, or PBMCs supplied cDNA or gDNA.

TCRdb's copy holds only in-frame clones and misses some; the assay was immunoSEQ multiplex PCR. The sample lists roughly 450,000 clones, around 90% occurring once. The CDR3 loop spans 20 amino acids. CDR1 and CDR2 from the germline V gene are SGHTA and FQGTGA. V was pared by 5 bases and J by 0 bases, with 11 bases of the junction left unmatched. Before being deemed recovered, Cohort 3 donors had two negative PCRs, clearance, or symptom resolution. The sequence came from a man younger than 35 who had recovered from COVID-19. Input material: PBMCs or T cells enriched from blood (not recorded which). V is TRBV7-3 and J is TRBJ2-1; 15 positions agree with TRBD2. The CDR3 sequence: CASSPNPRTSGRASYNEQFF. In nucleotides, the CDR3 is TGTGCCAGCAGCCCAAATCCCCGGACTAGCGGGAGGGCCTCCTACAATGAGCAGTTCTTC.